This T cell receptor beta chain was found in a study of T-cell reconstitution after alpha-beta-depleted transplantation in children. Study-level results: The study traced high day-60 TCRbeta diversity in some patients to surviving recipient T cells and thymic progenitors.

This clonotype was seen only a few times. What it recognizes is unknown. The CDR3 extends over 15 amino acids. The V segment lost 0 bases and the J segment 2 bases; nucleotides outside the gene matches: 4. From germline, CDR1 is SGDLS and CDR2 YYNGEE. The authors prepared the TCRbeta library with unique molecular identifiers. One entry per CDR3 protein, called by TCRdb with MiXCR from the PCR reads. The sample has 900,000 or so distinct CDR3 sequences; 15% to 20% are singletons. Sequenced here: PBMCs, mostly from graft donor cells, sampled 360 days after TCRalphabeta/CD19-depleted stem cell transplant. This sequence originates from a male patient younger than 18 who had a stem cell transplant for acute lymphoblastic leukemia, so the T cells may come from the graft donor. The rearrangement uses TRBV9 and TRBJ2-7; 8 nucleotides agree with TRBD2. CDR3 sequence (DNA): TGTGCCAGCAGCGTAGAACGGGAGGGCCCCTACGAGCAGTACTTC. As protein: CASSVEREGPYEQYF.